The clone carrying this TCR beta chain was observed once. Antigen: not known. Trimming at V came to 5 bases and at J to 3 bases, leaving 6 bases not matched to a gene. The CDR3 covers 14 residues. Germline CDR1 is SGHDT and CDR2 is YYEEEE. This specimen belongs to a study of a mutant IDH1 vaccine in newly diagnosed glioma. Study-level information: Each patient was administered eight vaccinations, scheduled in weeks 1, 3, 5, 7, 11, 15, 19 and 23. Vaccines began 4-6 weeks after radiotherapy alone, or with temozolomide cycles. Averaging roughly 40 years of age, treated patients were roughly 60% male and approximately 40% female. Patients arrived already treated with radiotherapy, temozolomide, or both, most having had both.

Using immunoSEQ multiplex PCR, the repertoire was profiled, and TCRdb retains in-frame clones only, with some absent. The data show about 60,000 clones, under 90% seen once. Time point reported: week 5, during vaccination. The study gave 300 ug of mutant IDH1 20-mer peptide per vaccine dose, with topical imiquimod. This specimen consisted of PBMCs, obtained from a glioma patient whose treatment included an IDH1 peptide vaccine. This clonotype was sampled from a woman in her fifties or sixties with glioma. J is TRBJ2-7 and V is TRBV5-6; 9 bases fit TRBD1. This CDR3 is CASRRGTGLYEQYF. The DNA of the CDR3 is TGTGCCAGCAGGAGGGGGACAGGGCTCTACGAGCAGTACTTC.